A single sample is the source of the 15 T cell receptor beta chains below, sequenced in a study of PD-1 blockade in classical Hodgkin lymphoma. The time point denotes: cycle 4 day 1 (C4D1), after 5 to 7 weeks of nivolumab. Patients all relapsed after autologous stem cell transplantation, and there was variation in brentuximab vedotin exposure. Some clones are missing from TCRdb's copy, which holds only in-frame ones; the method was immunoSEQ multiplex PCR. The top ten clones hold around 4% of a sample with 25,000 to 35,000 clones, over 60% of them seen once. Material: peripheral blood mononuclear cells (PBMCs), obtained before the fourth cycle of nivolumab. These receptor sequences come from a human donor with classical Hodgkin lymphoma.

V usage is TRBV27 and J usage is TRBJ2-7; tentative D call: TRBD1 (6 bases). Trimming removed 2 bases from V and 0 bases from J, with 11 bases in between. Germline V CDR1 and CDR2: MNHEY, SMNVEV (reference sequence). This CDR3 is 15 amino acids long. CDR3 bases: TGTGCCAGCAGTTTAAAGGGACAAAGCTCCTACGAGCAGTACTTC. It translates to CASSLKGQSSYEQYF.

This clone was recorded only once. The chain has TRBV6-5 and TRBJ2-7; the D call may be TRBD1 or TRBD2 (5 bases each). CDR1 is MNHEY and CDR2 is SVGAGI in the germline V gene. This CDR3 region has 11 residues. V dropped 8 bases and J dropped 3 bases, with 8 bases sitting between them. CDR3 nucleotides: TGTGCCAGCGGGGACCTCTACGAGCAGTACTTC. Its protein is CASGDLYEQYF.

The gene calls are TRBV19 and TRBJ2-2; maybe TRBD2 (6 bases). Looked up from germline, CDR1 is LNHDA and CDR2 is SQIVND (reference sequence). The CDR3 has 15 amino acids. Trimming removed 3 bases from V and 3 bases from J, with 11 bases in between. The CDR3 protein is CASSIKGLDTGELFF. In nucleotides, the CDR3 is TGTGCCAGTAGTATTAAGGGACTCGACACCGGGGAGCTGTTTTTT.

This chain uses TRBV11-2 with TRBJ2-1; D ambiguous. The V gene lost 1 base and the J gene lost 3 bases, with 7 bases spanning the gap. CDR3 length: 14 residues. Per the germline V gene, CDR1 is SGHAT and CDR2 is FQNNGV. In DNA form, the CDR3 reads TGTGCCAGCAGCTTAGGGGCGGACTACAATGAGCAGTTCTTC. It specifies CASSLGADYNEQFF.

V is TRBV5-1 and J is TRBJ2-7; maybe TRBD1 (5 bases). The CDR3 has 14 amino acids. Trimming left V 0 bases short and J 1 base short, with 8 bases between. The germline CDR1 and CDR2 sequences are SGHRS and YFSETQ. The CDR3 protein is CASSLGSGSYEQYF. The CDR3 DNA is TGCGCCAGCAGCTTGGGCTCAGGGTCCTACGAGCAGTACTTC.

The rearrangement joins TRBV7-6 to TRBJ2-3; 11 bases map to TRBD2. The V gene end was trimmed by 8 bases and the J gene end by 0 bases; junction bases not matched to a gene: 13. Per germline, CDR1 SGHVS and CDR2 FNYEAQ. There are 18 residues in the CDR3. The CDR3 reads CASGRLAGTAGSTDTQYF. CDR3 DNA sequence: TGTGCCAGCGGTAGACTAGCGGGGACCGCCGGAAGCACAGATACGCAGTATTTT.

This rearrangement joins TRBV5-6 to TRBJ2-7; D is uncertain. Germline V gene data show CDR1 as SGHDT and CDR2 as YYEEEE. V gave up 2 bases and J gave up 5 bases, with 8 bases separating them. This CDR3 spans 12 amino acids. CDR3 coding DNA: TGTGCCAGCAGCTTAGGTGAAAACGAGCAGTACTTC. Translation gives CASSLGENEQYF.

This chain connects TRBV30 to TRBJ2-7; 10 nucleotides align to TRBD1. This CDR3 comprises 14 residues. The V gene's germline CDR1 is GTSNPN and CDR2 SVGIG (reference sequence). With 5 bases clipped from V and 3 bases from J, the junction kept 7 bases outside the gene matches. CDR3 coding DNA: TGTGCCTGGTCCACCGGGACAGGGGACTACGAGCAGTACTTC. Amino acids: CAWSTGTGDYEQYF.

The chain employs TRBV19 and TRBJ1-1; TRBD1 aligns across 7 bases. Germline lookup yields CDR1 LNHDA and CDR2 SQIVND (reference sequence). J gave up 6 bases and V 7 bases, and 11 bases lay outside the gene matches. This CDR3 comprises 14 residues. CDR3 amino acids: CASTDPGGLAEAFF. The DNA for the CDR3 is TGTGCCAGTACCGATCCAGGGGGGTTGGCTGAAGCTTTCTTT.

This clone was found a few times. The chain carries TRBV28 and TRBJ2-3; D remains unclear. The germline V gene encodes CDR1 MDHEN and CDR2 SYDVKM. CDR3 length: 13 residues. V lost 3 bases and J 10 bases, leaving 14 bases between the germline ends. CDR3 region: CASSFSVRGAQYF. The CDR3 bases are TGTGCCAGCAGTTTTTCTGTTAGAGGTGCGCAGTATTTT. The whole variable domain, remainder taken from reference TRBV28 and TRBJ2-3, is DVKVTQSSRYLVKRTGEKVFLECVQDMDHENMFWYRQDPGLGLRLIYFSYDVKMKEKGDIPEGYSVSREKKERFSLILESASTNQTSMYLCASSFSVRGAQYFGPGTRLTVL.

V and J are TRBV6-6 and TRBJ2-7, with D perhaps matching TRBD2 (6 bases). V lost 6 bases and J 3 bases, leaving 9 bases between the germline ends. CDR3 length: 12 residues. Germline values: CDR1 MNHNY, CDR2 SVGAGI (reference sequence). The DNA for the CDR3 is TGTGCCAGCAGCAGGGAGGACTACGAGCAGTACTTC. Amino acids: CASSREDYEQYF.

This sequence joins TRBV6-5 and TRBJ2-2; D possibly corresponds to TRBD2 (5 bases). V shed 2 bases and J shed 1 base, with 11 bases lying between them. Germline assignment: CDR1 MNHEY and CDR2 SVGAGI. The CDR3 length is 16 residues. CDR3 amino acids: CASSYGPSQNTGELFF. The CDR3 DNA is TGTGCCAGCAGTTACGGTCCTAGCCAGAACACCGGGGAGCTGTTTTTT.

This clone is medium-sized in the sample. The chain employs TRBV2 and TRBJ2-5; perhaps TRBD2 as D (7 bases). With 6 bases removed from V and 1 base from J, the gap between germline ends came to 12 bases. The CDR3 is 14 amino acids. Germline V lookup: CDR1 SNHLY, CDR2 FYNNEI. CDR3 residues: CASRGGVTQETQYF. In DNA form, the CDR3 reads TGTGCCAGCAGAGGGGGGGTCACCCAAGAGACCCAGTACTTC.

V is TRBV19 and J is TRBJ2-5; TRBD1 matches at 9 bases. J lost 4 bases, V lost 1 base, and 10 bases had no gene match. Germline values: CDR1 LNHDA, CDR2 SQIVND (reference sequence). The CDR3 runs 17 residues. The CDR3 loop is CASSIGGGTGKSETQYF. CDR3 coding DNA: TGTGCCAGTAGTATAGGGGGCGGGACAGGGAAGTCAGAGACCCAGTACTTC.

As concerns this clone: It may be a read error: a sequence one base away is much more abundant. Other DNA sequences in the sample encode the same CDR3. J is TRBJ2-1 and V is TRBV28, with D possibly TRBD2 on 6 matching bases. In germline, CDR1 is MDHEN, CDR2 SYDVKM. CDR3 length: 15 amino acids. The germline V and J ends were trimmed by 2 bases and 8 bases, with 16 bases remaining between them. This CDR3 is CASSLISGGADEQFF. The DNA of the CDR3 is TGTGCCAGCAGTTTAATCAGCGGAGGGGCAGATGAGCAGTTCTTC. The full variable domain, its missing parts supplied by reference TRBV28 and TRBJ2-1, is DVKVTQSSRYLVKRTGEKVFLECVQDMDHENMFWYRQDPGLGLRLIYFSYDVKMKEKGDIPEGYSVSREKKERFSLILESASTNQTSMYLCASSLISGGADEQFFGPGTRLTVL.